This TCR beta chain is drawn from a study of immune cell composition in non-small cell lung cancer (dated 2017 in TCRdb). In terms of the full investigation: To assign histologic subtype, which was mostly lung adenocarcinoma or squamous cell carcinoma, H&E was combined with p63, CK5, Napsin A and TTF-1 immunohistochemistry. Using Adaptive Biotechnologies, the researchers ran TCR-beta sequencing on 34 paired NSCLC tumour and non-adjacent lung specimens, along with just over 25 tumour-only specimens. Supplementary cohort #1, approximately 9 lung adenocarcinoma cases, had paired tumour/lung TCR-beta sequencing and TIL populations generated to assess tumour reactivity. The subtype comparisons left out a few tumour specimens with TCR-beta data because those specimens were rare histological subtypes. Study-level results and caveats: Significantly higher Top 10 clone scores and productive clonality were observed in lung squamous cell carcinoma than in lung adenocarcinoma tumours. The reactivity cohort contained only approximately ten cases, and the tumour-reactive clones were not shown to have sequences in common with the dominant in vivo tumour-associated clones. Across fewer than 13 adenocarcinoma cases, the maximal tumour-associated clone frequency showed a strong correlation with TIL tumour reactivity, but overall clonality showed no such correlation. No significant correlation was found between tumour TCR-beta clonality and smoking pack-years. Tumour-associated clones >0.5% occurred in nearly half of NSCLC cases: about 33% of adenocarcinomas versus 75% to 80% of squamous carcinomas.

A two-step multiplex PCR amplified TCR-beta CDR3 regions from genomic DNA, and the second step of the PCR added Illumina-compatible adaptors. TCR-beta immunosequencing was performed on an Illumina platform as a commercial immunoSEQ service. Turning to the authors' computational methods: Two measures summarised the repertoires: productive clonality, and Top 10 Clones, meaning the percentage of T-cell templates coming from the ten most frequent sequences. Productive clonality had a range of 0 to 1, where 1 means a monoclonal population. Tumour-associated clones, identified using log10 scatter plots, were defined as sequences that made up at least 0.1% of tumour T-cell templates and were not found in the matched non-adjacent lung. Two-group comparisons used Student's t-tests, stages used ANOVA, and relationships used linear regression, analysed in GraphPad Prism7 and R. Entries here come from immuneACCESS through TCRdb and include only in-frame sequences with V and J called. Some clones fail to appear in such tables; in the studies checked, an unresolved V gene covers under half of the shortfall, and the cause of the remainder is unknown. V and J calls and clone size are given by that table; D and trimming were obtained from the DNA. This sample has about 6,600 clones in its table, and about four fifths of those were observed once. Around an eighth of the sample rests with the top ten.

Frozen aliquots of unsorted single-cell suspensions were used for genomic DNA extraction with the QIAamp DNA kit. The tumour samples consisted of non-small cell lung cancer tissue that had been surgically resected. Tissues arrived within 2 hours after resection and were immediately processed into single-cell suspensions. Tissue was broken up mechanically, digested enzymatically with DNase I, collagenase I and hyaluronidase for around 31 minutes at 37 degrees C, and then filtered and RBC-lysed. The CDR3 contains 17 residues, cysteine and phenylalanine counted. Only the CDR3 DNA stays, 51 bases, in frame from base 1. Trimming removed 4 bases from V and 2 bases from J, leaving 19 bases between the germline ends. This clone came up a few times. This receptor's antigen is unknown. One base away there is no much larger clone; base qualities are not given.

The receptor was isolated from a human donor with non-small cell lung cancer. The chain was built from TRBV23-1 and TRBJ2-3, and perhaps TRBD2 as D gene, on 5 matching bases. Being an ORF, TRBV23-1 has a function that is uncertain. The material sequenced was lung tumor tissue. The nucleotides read TGCGCCAGCAGTCCCACCGTCGGGGTAATGTCCACAGATACGCAGTATTTT. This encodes CASSPTVGVMSTDTQYF.